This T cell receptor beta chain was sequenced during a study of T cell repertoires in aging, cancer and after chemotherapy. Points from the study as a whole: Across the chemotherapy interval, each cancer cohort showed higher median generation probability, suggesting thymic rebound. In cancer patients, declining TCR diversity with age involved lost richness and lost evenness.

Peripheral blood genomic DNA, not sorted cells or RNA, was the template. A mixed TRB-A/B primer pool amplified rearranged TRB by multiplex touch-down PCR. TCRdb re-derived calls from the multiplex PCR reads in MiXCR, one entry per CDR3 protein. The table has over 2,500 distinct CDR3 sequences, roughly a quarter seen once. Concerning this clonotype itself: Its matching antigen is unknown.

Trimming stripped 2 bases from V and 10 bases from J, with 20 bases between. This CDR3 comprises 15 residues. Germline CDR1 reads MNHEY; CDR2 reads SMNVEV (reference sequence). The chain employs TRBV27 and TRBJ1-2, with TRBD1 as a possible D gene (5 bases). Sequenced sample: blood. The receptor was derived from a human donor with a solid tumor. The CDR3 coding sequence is TGTGCCAGCAGTTTAGGTCAGGGATGGGACTATAACTACACCTTC. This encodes CASSLGQGWDYNYTF.